This record covers a single T cell receptor (beta chain). As yet, its antigen is unknown. This sample was taken from a study of OX40 agonist ivuxolimab in advanced cancers. Study in general: Three partial responders included one hepatocellular carcinoma patient and two cutaneous melanoma patients.

V lost 2 bases, J lost 0 bases, and 1 base stayed unmatched. Germline V gives CDR1 SGHAT, CDR2 FQNNGV. This CDR3 region has 16 residues. Notes on the study in general: Part of the nonresponder group also had normalized T-cell clonal expansion that was low. Expanded peripheral T cells had an undetermined antigen specificity. At 0.1 to 3.0 mg/kg and by week 6, CD4+ and CD8+ T cells in the blood had expanded clonally.

Assay: immunoSEQ multiplex PCR; the TCRdb copy retains only in-frame clones and omits some. The repertoire consists of about 86,000 clones, with about 90% occurring once and the leading ten covering approximately 8.4%. The material sequenced was CD4+ or CD8+ T cells sorted from blood, taken in a trial of the OX40 agonist ivuxolimab. This sequence joins TRBV11-2 and TRBJ2-2, with TRBD2 matching 9 bases. This sequence was found in an adult with an advanced solid tumor such as melanoma, head and neck, liver or kidney cancer. The CDR3 DNA reads as TGTGCCAGCAGCTTACTAGCGGGGACGAACACCGGGGAGCTGTTTTTT. Amino acid sequence: CASSLLAGTNTGELFF.